These 21 T cell receptor beta chains share one sample of origin, sequenced in a study of blood T cell repertoires in COVID-19. Sequencing used immunoSEQ multiplex PCR; TCRdb keeps in-frame clones, though not all of them. The sample lists 200,000 to 300,000 clones, about 91% occurring once. Specimen: peripheral blood. These receptors came from a person under 35 with COVID-19, enrolled during active disease.

The CDR3 bases are TGTGCCAGTACCTCCCTCCGGGGGATAAGCAATCAGCCCCAGCATTTT. This gives the protein CASTSLRGISNQPQHF. The chain links TRBV19 to TRBJ1-5, with a possible D match to TRBD1 (5 bases). CDR1 is LNHDA and CDR2 is SQIVND in the germline V gene (reference sequence). The V end lost 7 bases, the J end lost 1 base, and 17 bases lay between the germline ends. The CDR3 covers 16 residues.

The chain joins TRBV5-1 to TRBJ2-1; 8 nucleotides line up with TRBD2. The ends lost 5 bases at V and 8 bases at J; junction bases unmatched: 9. Germline values: CDR1 SGHRS, CDR2 YFSETQ. This CDR3 spans 14 amino acids. The CDR3 DNA follows: TGCGCCAGCAGGGAGCGGGAGTCGAAAGATGAGCAGTTCTTC. Protein product: CASRERESKDEQFF. The full variable domain, its missing parts supplied by reference TRBV5-1 and TRBJ2-1, is KAGVTQTPRYLIKTRGQQVTLSCSPISGHRSVSWYQQTPGQGLQFLFEYFSETQRNKGNFPGRFSGRQFSNSRSEMNVSTLELGDSALYLCASRERESKDEQFFGPGTRLTVL.

This clone was found once. V and J are TRBV19 and TRBJ1-1; tentative D call: TRBD1 (6 bases). Germline values: CDR1 LNHDA, CDR2 SQIVND (reference sequence). This CDR3 contains 16 residues. V lost 5 bases and J lost 2, with 18 bases in between. CDR3 in DNA: TGTGCCAGTAGTGCAAAACTCTGGACAGTAAACACTGAAGCTTTCTTT. Its protein is CASSAKLWTVNTEAFF.

The chain uses TRBV7-9 and TRBJ2-7; D possibly corresponds to TRBD1 (5 bases). V lost 1 base and J lost 10, with 17 bases in between. CDR1 SEHNR and CDR2 FQNEAQ come from the germline V gene (reference sequence). The CDR3 has 14 amino acids. The DNA of the CDR3 is TGTGCCAGCAGCTTAGAGGGGATTGGTGGGCCTCAGTACTTC. It translates to CASSLEGIGGPQYF.

The chain employs TRBV2 and TRBJ2-1; 14 bases are a match to TRBD2. Germline V gene sequence: CDR1 SNHLY, CDR2 FYNNEI. The V gene end was trimmed by 8 bases and the J gene end by 8 bases; junction bases not matched to a gene: 8. The CDR3 sequence is 15 residues long. The CDR3 loop is CASLGLAGVRDEQFF. The CDR3 coding sequence is TGTGCCAGCCTGGGACTAGCGGGAGTTCGCGATGAGCAGTTCTTC.

The V and J genes are TRBV10-3 and TRBJ1-4; 10 bases align to TRBD1. Trimming cost V 6 bases and J 8 bases; bases outside gene matches: 3. This CDR3 has 13 amino acids. CDR1 ENHRY and CDR2 SYGVKD come from the germline V gene. The chain's CDR3 is CAIRGQGEEKLFF. The CDR3 DNA reads as TGTGCCATCAGAGGACAGGGGGAAGAAAAACTGTTTTTT.

The chain couples TRBV19 to TRBJ2-1, with TRBD1 matching 7 bases. The CDR3 has 12 amino acids. V was clipped by 6 bases and J by 10 bases; unmatched bases: 6. Germline V gene sequence: CDR1 LNHDA, CDR2 SQIVND (reference sequence). CDR3 DNA: TGTGCCAGTAGACCGAACAGGGGAGAGCAGTTCTTC. As protein: CASRPNRGEQFF. The full variable domain, in which reference TRBV19 and TRBJ2-1 provide the parts outside the CDR3, is DGGITQSPKYLFRKEGQNVTLSCEQNLNHDAMYWYRQDPGQGLRLIYYSQIVNDFQKGDIAEGYSVSREKKESFPLTVTSAQKNPTAFYLCASRPNRGEQFFGPGTRLTVL.

The J gene is TRBJ1-5, the V gene TRBV15; 7 bases fit TRBD1. Germline V gene data show CDR1 as LNHNV and CDR2 as YYDKDF (reference sequence). V was clipped by 9 bases and J by 2 bases; unmatched bases: 7. The CDR3 is made up of 14 amino acids. The CDR3, as DNA: TGTGCCACACCAGACAGGGTTCGCAATCAGCCCCAGCATTTT. Its translation: CATPDRVRNQPQHF.

The V and J genes are TRBV21-1 and TRBJ2-7; whether TRBD2, the table's D call, matches the DNA was not checked. TRBV21-1 is annotated as a pseudogene. The CDR3 spans 15 residues. CDR3 DNA: TGTGCCAGCAGCAAAGAGAAGGGGAGGATCTACGAGCAGTACTTC. This gives the protein CASSKEKGRIYEQYF.

The CDR3: CASSQEASGTSYNEQFF. The CDR3 DNA is TGTGCCAGCAGCCAAGAGGCTAGCGGGACCTCTTACAATGAGCAGTTCTTC. V gene TRBV3-1 (or the pseudogene TRBV3-2) combines with J gene TRBJ2-1, with 9 bases matching TRBD2. Germline CDR1 is LGHDT and CDR2 is YNNKEL (reference sequence). V was pared by 0 bases and J by 4 bases, with 7 bases of the junction left unmatched. This CDR3 region has 17 residues.

This rearrangement joins TRBV7-8 to TRBJ2-4; a weak D match, TRBD2 (5 bases). Germline V gene lookup returns CDR1 SGHVS and CDR2 FQNEAQ. Trimming shortened V by 5 bases and J by 0 bases, and 14 bases separated the two germline ends. The CDR3 is made up of 16 amino acids. Here the CDR3 DNA reads TGTGCCAGCAGCCCCGCGGTCCGGGAAGCCAAAAACATTCAGTACTTC. Protein product: CASSPAVREAKNIQYF.

This clone showed up just a few times. The chain links TRBV27 to TRBJ2-1; a weak D match, TRBD1 (6 bases). The V end lost 0 bases, the J end lost 1 base, and 10 bases lay between the germline ends. Germline V lookup: CDR1 MNHEY, CDR2 SMNVEV (reference sequence). The CDR3 consists of 16 residues. CDR3 in DNA: TGTGCCAGCAGTTTATCGGCAGGGGCATCCTACAATGAGCAGTTCTTC. This sequence encodes CASSLSAGASYNEQFF.

The genes are TRBV7-9 and TRBJ1-2, with D tentatively TRBD1 (5 bases). From germline, CDR1 is SEHNR and CDR2 FQNEAQ (reference sequence). CDR3 length equals 13 residues. Between the trimmed V and J ends, which lost 6 bases and 5 bases, there was a span of 13 bases. CDR3 in DNA: TGTGCCAGCAGGACAGTAAACGTTTATGGCTACACCTTC. This sequence encodes CASRTVNVYGYTF. The entire variable domain, with the rest obtained from reference TRBV7-9 and TRBJ1-2, is as follows: DTGVSQNPRHKITKRGQNVTFRCDPISEHNRLYWYRQTLGQGPEFLTYFQNEAQLEKSRLLSDRFSAERPKGSFSTLEIQRTEQGDSAMYLCASRTVNVYGYTFGSGTRLTVV.

V gene TRBV7-8 combines with J gene TRBJ1-6; 8 bases match TRBD1. V shed 5 bases, J shed 5 bases, and the junction held 2 bases outside the gene matches. In germline, CDR1 is SGHVS, CDR2 FQNEAQ. The CDR3 has 14 amino acids. The CDR3, as DNA: TGTGCCAGCAGCCGGACAGGGAATAATTCACCCCTCCACTTT. Translated, it gives CASSRTGNNSPLHF. Combining the CDR3 with reference TRBV7-8 and TRBJ1-6 gives the whole variable domain GAGVSQSPRYKVAKRGQDVALRCDPISGHVSLFWYQQALGQGPEFLTYFQNEAQLDKSGLPSDRFFAERPEGSVSTLKIQRTQQEDSAVYLCASSRTGNNSPLHFGNGTRLTVT.

The V gene is TRBV10-1, the J gene TRBJ2-7; D is ambiguous. The length of the CDR3 is 12 residues. The germline gives CDR1 WNHNN, CDR2 SYGVQD (reference sequence). Between the trimmed V and J ends, which lost 2 bases and 4 bases, there was a span of 6 bases. In nucleotides, the CDR3 is TGCGCCAGCAGTGAGGTCCCGTACGAGCAGTACTTC. Amino acid sequence: CASSEVPYEQYF.

This clone was seen once. This sequence joins TRBV4-2 and TRBJ2-2; 11 bases are shared with TRBD2. Per the germline V gene, CDR1 is LGHNA and CDR2 is YNFKEQ. CDR3 length: 17 residues. Germline trimming cut 0 bases from V and 7 bases from J; bases unmatched to any gene: 7. The CDR3 nucleotides read TGTGCCAGCAGCCAAGAGACTAGCGGGATCGTTCACGGGGAGCTGTTTTTT. It codes for CASSQETSGIVHGELFF.

J is TRBJ2-3 and V is TRBV5-1, with 16 bases that match TRBD2. Looked up from germline, CDR1 is SGHRS and CDR2 is YFSETQ. J was trimmed by 4 bases and V by 3 bases; bases with no gene match: 8. The CDR3 covers 18 residues. CDR3 nucleotide sequence: TGCGCCAGCAGCTCGACGGGACTAGCGGGAGGGCCCGCAGATACGCAGTATTTT. Its translation is CASSSTGLAGGPADTQYF.

V gene TRBV13 combines with J gene TRBJ2-2, with 10 positions matching TRBD2. V lost 5 bases to trimming and J lost 2 bases; unmatched junction nucleotides: 5. The CDR3 sequence is 16 residues long. Per germline, CDR1 PRHDT and CDR2 FYEKMQ (reference sequence). CDR3 bases: TGTGCCAGCAGCGAGGGACTAGCGCCTAACACCGGGGAGCTGTTTTTT. The encoded protein is CASSEGLAPNTGELFF.

The chain carries TRBV10-3 and TRBJ1-1, with D possibly being TRBD1 (6 bases). The ends were cut back, 0 bases at V and 5 bases at J, with 10 bases in the middle. The CDR3 has 14 residues. Per germline, CDR1 ENHRY and CDR2 SYGVKD. The CDR3 coding sequence is TGTGCCATCAGTGAGTCCGGGGGGCGGACTGAAGCTTTCTTT. It is translated as CAISESGGRTEAFF.

The rearrangement uses TRBV7-9 and TRBJ2-3; the D gene is possibly TRBD2 (6 bases). The CDR3 consists of 16 residues. Per the germline V gene, CDR1 is SEHNR and CDR2 is FQNEAQ (reference sequence). Trimming shortened V by 4 bases and J by 4 bases, and 18 bases separated the two germline ends. This chain's CDR3 is CASSSELVWGADTQYF. CDR3 in DNA: TGTGCCAGCAGCTCCGAACTAGTTTGGGGGGCAGATACGCAGTATTTT.

The chain combines TRBV7-2 with TRBJ2-5; TRBD1 matches 7 bases. The CDR3 sequence is 15 residues long. The V and J ends lost 4 bases and 10 bases, in that order; junction bases with no gene match: 15. CDR1 and CDR2 (germline): SGHTA, FQGNSA. Here the CDR3 DNA reads TGTGCCAGCAGCTCTGCCGGGACAGCGGTTGGGGGCCAGTACTTC. Translation gives CASSSAGTAVGGQYF.